The 29 T cell receptor beta chains below all came from one sample that was sequenced in a study of technical replicates of blood from several donors. The protocol was immunoSEQ multiplex PCR, while the TCRdb copy is restricted to in-frame clones and leaves out a portion. The data hold approximately 70,000 clones, with roughly 98% observed a single time. Sequencing input: T cells isolated from PBMCs. The receptors shown here come from a human donor in good health.

The chain uses TRBV7-8 and TRBJ1-5, with 7 bases identical to TRBD1. The CDR3 sequence is 16 residues long. Germline V lookup: CDR1 SGHVS, CDR2 FQNEAQ. V was pared by 2 bases and J by 4 bases, with 8 bases of the junction left unmatched. The CDR3 DNA sequence: TGTGCCAGCAGCTTATTGACAGGGCAACTGAATCAGCCCCAGCATTTT. It yields the protein CASSLLTGQLNQPQHF.

This chain links TRBV5-8 with TRBJ2-7, with 14 bases fitting TRBD2. J gave up 2 bases and V 4 bases, and 5 bases lay outside the gene matches. In germline, CDR1 is SGHTS, CDR2 YDEGEE. The length of the CDR3 is 16 residues. The CDR3 is CASSGGLAGVTYEQYF. In DNA form, the CDR3 reads TGTGCCAGCAGCGGGGGACTAGCGGGGGTAACCTACGAGCAGTACTTC.

The V gene is TRBV4-1, the J gene TRBJ2-3; 9 bases fit TRBD2. The germline V gene has CDR1 MGHRA and CDR2 YSYEKL. CDR3 length: 18 residues. V lost 0 bases and J lost 6; bases outside the gene matches: 13. CDR3 sequence: CASSQESSLAGTLDTQYF. As DNA, the CDR3 is TGCGCCAGCAGCCAAGAATCATCCCTAGCGGGGACATTGGATACGCAGTATTTT.

This chain uses TRBV28 with TRBJ2-3; TRBD2 matches at 15 bases. This CDR3 is built from 19 residues. CDR1 is MDHEN and CDR2 is SYDVKM in the germline V gene. With V trimmed by 3 bases and J by 0 bases, 7 bases remained unmatched. CDR3 sequence reads: CASSFHGLAGGPSTDTQYF. Written as DNA, the CDR3 is TGTGCCAGCAGTTTCCACGGACTAGCGGGAGGGCCTAGCACAGATACGCAGTATTTT.

The J gene is TRBJ2-5, the V gene TRBV6-5; the match to TRBD1 covers 7 bases. After removal of 0 bases from V and 5 bases from J, the junction contained 6 bases not matched to a gene. Germline V CDR1 and CDR2: MNHEY, SVGAGI. This CDR3 has 15 amino acids. The CDR3 sequence: CASSYSWTGQETQYF. The CDR3 DNA reads TGTGCCAGCAGTTACTCATGGACAGGCCAGGAGACCCAGTACTTC.

The chain employs TRBV6-5 and TRBJ2-7, with D possibly being TRBD2 (5 bases). Per germline, CDR1 MNHEY and CDR2 SVGAGI. The CDR3 runs 15 residues. V was cut by 0 bases and J by 2 bases, with 11 bases left in between. This chain's CDR3 is CASSYSRGFTYEQYF. The CDR3 bases are TGTGCCAGCAGTTACTCCCGGGGTTTTACCTACGAGCAGTACTTC.

This chain uses TRBV5-1 with TRBJ1-2; D is ambiguous. V lost 0 bases and J lost 1, with 13 bases in between. Germline CDR1 and CDR2: SGHRS and YFSETQ. The CDR3 has 16 residues. The CDR3 DNA is TGCGCCAGCAGCTTGGCCGGGCGGGAGTTTAACTATGGCTACACCTTC. Translated: CASSLAGREFNYGYTF.

The rearrangement uses TRBV27 and TRBJ1-4; D ambiguous. The CDR3 spans 15 residues. Looked up from germline, CDR1 is MNHEY and CDR2 is SMNVEV (reference sequence). The V end was cut by 3 bases, the J end by 1 base, with 9 bases between. The CDR3 sequence is CASSLGGLTNEKLFF. CDR3 nucleotide sequence: TGTGCCAGCAGTTTGGGAGGGTTAACTAATGAAAAACTGTTTTTT.

This chain connects TRBV30 to TRBJ1-6, with a tentative D call TRBD1 (6 bases). The CDR3 spans 14 residues. CDR1 is GTSNPN, CDR2 SVGIG, per germline (reference sequence). V was trimmed by 0 bases and J by 8 bases, leaving 11 bases between them. Here the CDR3 reads CAWSVVGAYSPLHF. The CDR3 nucleotides read TGTGCCTGGAGTGTAGTGGGGGCATATTCACCCCTCCACTTT.

The chain joins TRBV19 to TRBJ1-4; weak D call: TRBD1 (5 bases). The germline gives CDR1 LNHDA, CDR2 SQIVND (reference sequence). This CDR3 has 15 residues. The V gene lost 6 bases and the J gene lost 0 bases, with 11 bases spanning the gap. The CDR3 region has the DNA TGTGCCAGTAGGAAACAGGCTACAACTAATGAAAAACTGTTTTTT. This translates into CASRKQATTNEKLFF.

The chain couples TRBV6-4 to TRBJ2-5, with TRBD1 matching 7 bases. The germline V gene encodes CDR1 MRHNA and CDR2 SNTAGT. The ends lost 5 bases at V and 2 bases at J; junction bases unmatched: 11. CDR3 length equals 16 residues. For the CDR3, the DNA is TGTGCCAGCAGTCATGGCCGAGGGACAGTTCAAGAGACCCAGTACTTC. Amino acids: CASSHGRGTVQETQYF.

J is TRBJ2-1 and V is TRBV30; 12 bases match TRBD2. V was clipped by 5 bases and J by 9 bases; unmatched bases: 11. The CDR3 has 15 amino acids. Germline CDR1 is GTSNPN and CDR2 is SVGIG (reference sequence). The CDR3 DNA is TGTGCCTGGGGAATTCTAGCGGGGGGGTCGGGTGAGCAGTTCTTC. Protein sequence: CAWGILAGGSGEQFF.

This chain's CDR3 is CASSSRGGETYEQYF. The CDR3 nucleotides read TGTGCCAGCAGCTCCCGCGGCGGGGAGACCTACGAGCAGTACTTC. V gene TRBV11-2 combines with J gene TRBJ2-7, with D perhaps matching TRBD2 (6 bases). The ends were cut back, 4 bases at V and 2 bases at J, with 15 bases in the middle. CDR1 is SGHAT, CDR2 FQNNGV, per germline. This CDR3 region has 15 residues.

The rearrangement uses TRBV19 and TRBJ2-7; TRBD1 matches 9 bases. V shed 4 bases and J 2 bases; nucleotides not matched to a gene: 9. The length of the CDR3 is 16 residues. The germline V gene encodes CDR1 LNHDA and CDR2 SQIVND (reference sequence). The CDR3 reads CASSTRQGVGTYEQYF. DNA for the CDR3: TGTGCCAGTAGTACCCGACAGGGGGTCGGAACCTACGAGCAGTACTTC.

The V and J genes are TRBV6-5 and TRBJ2-1; 11 bases map to TRBD2. This CDR3 is 15 amino acids long. V gave up 4 bases and J gave up 9 bases; unmatched junction bases: 8. Germline-derived CDR1 and CDR2 are MNHEY and SVGAGI. CDR3: CASSSGTSGVGEQFF. The CDR3 DNA sequence: TGTGCCAGCAGTTCAGGGACTAGCGGCGTCGGTGAGCAGTTCTTC.

The chain uses TRBV12-5 and TRBJ2-7, with 10 bases aligning to TRBD2. The CDR3 sequence is 16 residues long. V dropped 4 bases and J dropped 5; count of bases not matched to a gene: 11. Germline assignment: CDR1 LGHNT and CDR2 FRNRAP. The CDR3 DNA sequence: TGTGCTAGTGGTTCGAATCTTAGCGGGGGGATGAACGAGCAGTACTTC. Protein sequence: CASGSNLSGGMNEQYF.

The V and J genes are TRBV11-3 and TRBJ2-3; the D gene is possibly TRBD1 (5 bases). Germline V gene data show CDR1 as SGHNT and CDR2 as YENEEA. Trimming pared 5 bases from V and 5 bases from J, leaving 20 bases between. This CDR3 has 16 residues. The CDR3 coding sequence is TGTGCCAGCAGCCACCCCCGACAGATGGTTGAAGATACGCAGTATTTT. This gives the protein CASSHPRQMVEDTQYF.

The J gene is TRBJ2-7, the V gene TRBV29-1; 7 bases are shared with TRBD1. Trimming at V came to 3 bases and at J to 0 bases, leaving 5 bases not matched to a gene. The V gene's germline CDR1 is SQVTM and CDR2 ANQGSEA. The CDR3 runs 14 residues. Here the CDR3 reads CSVEPGGSSYEQYF. The CDR3 DNA reads as TGCAGCGTTGAGCCAGGGGGAAGCTCCTACGAGCAGTACTTC.

J is TRBJ2-6 and V is TRBV7-9; 7 positions agree with TRBD1. The V segment lost 6 bases and the J segment 0 bases; nucleotides outside the gene matches: 11. Germline V gene sequence: CDR1 SEHNR, CDR2 FQNEAQ (reference sequence). The CDR3 loop spans 18 amino acids. CDR3 sequence reads: CASRSPGQPHSGANVLTF. The CDR3, as DNA: TGTGCCAGCAGGAGTCCGGGACAGCCCCACTCTGGGGCCAACGTCCTGACTTTC.

V gene TRBV5-6 combines with J gene TRBJ1-2; D is perhaps TRBD1 (5 bases). V lost 1 base and J 3 bases, leaving 10 bases between the germline ends. The germline CDR1 and CDR2 sequences are SGHDT and YYEEEE. This CDR3 is 14 amino acids long. The DNA for the CDR3 is TGTGCCAGCAGCTTGAAGGGGCTCGACTATGGCTACACCTTC. The encoded protein is CASSLKGLDYGYTF.

This chain joins TRBV7-8 and TRBJ1-2; 11 bases agree with TRBD1. Germline CDR1 SGHVS, CDR2 FQNEAQ. The CDR3 length is 13 residues. Trimming took 5 bases from V and 6 from J; bases not matched to a gene: 2. CDR3 nucleotide sequence: TGTGCCAGCAGCCAGGACAGGGGGCATGGCTACACCTTC. It translates to CASSQDRGHGYTF.

CDR3 nucleotide sequence: TGCAGTGCTACGGAGGGCTACGAGCAGTACTTC. Protein sequence: CSATEGYEQYF. The rearrangement links TRBV20-1 to TRBJ2-7, with D tentatively TRBD2 (6 bases). CDR3 length equals 11 residues. V lost 4 bases and J lost 3, with 7 bases in between. The germline CDR1 and CDR2 sequences are DFQATT and SNEGSKA (reference sequence).

The gene calls are TRBV11-2 and TRBJ2-1, with unresolved D. In germline, CDR1 is SGHAT, CDR2 FQNNGV. The CDR3 runs 15 residues. Deletions cut 0 bases from V and 3 bases from J, with 9 bases between. The CDR3 DNA is TGTGCCAGCAGCTTAGATCGGGTAGGCTACAATGAGCAGTTCTTC. As protein: CASSLDRVGYNEQFF.

This clone was found once. The rearrangement links TRBV7-7 to TRBJ2-1; D uncertain. Germline CDR1 and CDR2: SSHAT and FNYEAQ (reference sequence). V was cut by 5 bases and J by 5 bases, with 16 bases left in between. This CDR3 is built from 15 residues. CDR3 loop: CASSQAPLGHNEQFF. The DNA of the CDR3 is TGTGCCAGCAGCCAAGCGCCGCTAGGTCACAATGAGCAGTTCTTC.

The CDR3 region has the DNA TGTGCCAGCAGCTTGCTGCTACGGGAGGTGAACACTGAAGCTTTCTTT. This translates into CASSLLLREVNTEAFF. The chain has TRBV5-6 and TRBJ1-1; D is unresolved. Trimming took off 1 base at V and 0 bases at J, with 13 bases between the two ends. This CDR3 is 16 amino acids long. Germline V CDR1 and CDR2: SGHDT, YYEEEE.

The rearrangement joins TRBV4-1 to TRBJ2-7; a weak D match, TRBD1 (6 bases). Trimming removed 2 bases from V and 1 base from J, with 12 bases in between. Germline CDR1 reads MGHRA; CDR2 reads YSYEKL. The CDR3 length is 15 residues. Here the CDR3 reads CASSQPTDRSYEQYF. In nucleotides, the CDR3 is TGCGCCAGCAGCCAACCGACGGACAGATCCTACGAGCAGTACTTC.

The chain recombines TRBV6-5 with TRBJ1-5; D not resolved. V dropped 10 bases and J dropped 1 base, with 14 bases sitting between them. CDR3 length: 14 amino acids. Germline CDR1 and CDR2: MNHEY and SVGAGI. CDR3 nucleotide sequence: TGTGCCACCCGGACTGGAGGGAGCAATCAGCCCCAGCATTTT. It encodes CATRTGGSNQPQHF.

The chain is built from TRBV30 and TRBJ1-1; the D is unclear. This CDR3 region has 12 residues. V lost 2 bases and J lost 7, with 11 bases in between. Germline V gene sequence: CDR1 GTSNPN, CDR2 SVGIG (reference sequence). The chain's CDR3 is CAWSPRPFEAFF. In nucleotides, the CDR3 is TGTGCCTGGAGTCCGCGGCCCTTTGAAGCTTTCTTT.

V is TRBV29-1 and J is TRBJ2-7; 7 bases agree with TRBD1. V shed 6 bases and J 2 bases; nucleotides not matched to a gene: 7. Germline V gene lookup returns CDR1 SQVTM and CDR2 ANQGSEA. The CDR3 runs 13 residues. In DNA form, the CDR3 reads TGCAGCGTAGGCCAGGGGGATCCCTACGAGCAGTACTTC. Protein sequence: CSVGQGDPYEQYF.